This TCR beta chain was obtained from a study of post-analysis software for immune sequencing data. CDR1 MNHEY and CDR2 SVGAGI come from the germline V gene. V lost 5 bases and J 6 bases, leaving 16 bases between the germline ends. The CDR3 loop spans 14 amino acids. Findings of the study overall: A handful of TRBV segments were significantly more frequent in patients than in controls. TRBV5-6, TRBV5-1 and TRBV20-1 were among these segments. Multiple sclerosis patients showed significantly lower normalized Chao1 diversity than controls did.

Included in the TCR beta cDNA libraries were unique molecular identifiers. TCRdb passed the PCR reads through MiXCR, listing each CDR3 protein once. The sample carries about 820,000 distinct CDR3 sequences, approximately 53% recorded once. Note on this clonotype: The antigen remains unidentified.

The rearrangement uses TRBV6-5 and TRBJ1-2; D may be TRBD1 (6 bases). The sequence came from a girl aged 10-17 years with multiple sclerosis. The material sequenced was blood. The CDR3 DNA follows: TGTGCCAGCAGTGTGAAGGGGGGCTTTGATGGCTACACCTTC. It encodes CASSVKGGFDGYTF.